Listed here is a single T cell receptor beta chain. The sample holds many counts of this clonotype. Its recognized antigen is unknown. Base qualities are not provided; no much larger clone lies one nucleotide away. This entry is derived from a study of T cell repertoires in cytomegalovirus infection (dated by TCRdb to the late 2010s). Context from the whole study: The HLA type of each donor mattered for the analysis, because public TCR beta signatures pointed to carriage of CMV infection along with the matching HLA type. What the work shows at the level of the full study, not this receptor alone: In the ex vivo response, HLA-C-restricted CMV-specific TCR beta clonotypes were dominant, and in two of eight donors the single most frequent clonotype came from this HLA-C-restricted group. Cumulative frequency of public TCR beta family members discriminated carriers of CMV infection plus the relevant HLA type in this cohort and an independent roughly 330-donor cohort.

The CDR3 contains 16 residues, cysteine and phenylalanine counted. Here the CDR3 DNA is all that survives: 48 bases in frame from base 1. The CDR1 and CDR2 encoded by the germline V gene are WSHSY and SAAADI. V trim: 7 bases; J trim: 3 bases; unmatched bases: 10. The data were produced on an Illumina HiSeq 1500. TCRdb passed the public sequencing reads through fastp at Q25 and MiXCR, retaining productive beta sequences. When rows share a CDR3 protein, they turn into one entry using the most common DNA and genes. The sample table contains roughly 760,000 distinct CDR3 sequences; only one count was recorded for under 40% of them. In total, the top ten clones hold around 2.8% of the sample.

This receptor was taken from a human donor in good health (CMV status not recorded). Some clones in this sample may be carry-over from other donors' samples. Material: PBMCs. The rearrangement combines TRBV10-2 with TRBJ1-3; 9 nucleotides in the junction match TRBD1. The CDR3 corresponds to CASNPSGQGNGNTIYF. The DNA reads TGCGCCAGCAACCCAAGTGGACAGGGGAATGGAAACACCATATATTTT.